Described below is a single T cell receptor beta chain sequence and its context. The antigen is undetermined. This entry belongs to a study of tumor and adjacent non-tumor tissue in lung cancer. The wider study: There were 11 to 12 adenocarcinoma, 2 squamous cell carcinoma and 1 small cell lung cancer cases. The patients, around 10 men and a handful of women, were roughly 30 to 85 with stage I to III disease. Study observations and caveats: In normal lung, the top 100 clones were significantly more dominant than in tumor.

The library came from three nested PCR rounds adapted from ARM-PCR protocols. TCRdb ran MiXCR on the multiplex PCR reads and lists one entry per CDR3 protein. The data show around 140,000 distinct CDR3 sequences, around 60% seen once. There are 15 residues in the CDR3. Germline V gene lookup returns CDR1 SGHNT and CDR2 YENEEA. V lost 5 bases and J lost 0, with 12 bases in between. The template was RNA from unsorted bulk tissue. Newly diagnosed lung cancer patients had thoracic surgery in China, August–late 2014, without prior chemotherapy. Sample: lung tumor tissue. The V call is TRBV11-3, the J call TRBJ2-3; D ambiguous. This sequence originates from a man aged 60 to 69 with small cell lung cancer. The CDR3 nucleotides are TGTGCCAGCAGCCACGGACGCTCTAGCACAGATACGCAGTATTTT. Translating gives CASSHGRSSTDTQYF.